Listed below are T cell receptor beta chains from one sample, sequenced in a study of cytomegalovirus exposure and HLA in healthy donors. Some clones are missing from TCRdb's copy, which holds only in-frame ones; the method was immunoSEQ multiplex PCR. The sample includes fewer than 150,000 clones, about four fifths of them seen just once. Sequenced input: PBMCs. These receptors all come from a woman aged 18-29 years in good health and CMV-seronegative. The CDR3 runs from the conserved cysteine through the conserved F or W. D genes are given only for firm matches. A row's size may be missing; if present it is once, few, many or a size class.

v_gene	j_gene	abundance	d_gene	CDR3aa	CDR3nt
TRBV9	TRBJ2-2	-	TRBD2	CASSDRLAGNTGELFF	TGTGCCAGCAGCGACCGATTAGCGGGGAACACCGGGGAGCTGTTTTTT
TRBV27	TRBJ1-1	few	-	CASSFSGRANTEAFF	TGTGCCAGCAGTTTCTCTGGCAGGGCGAACACTGAAGCTTTCTTT
TRBV5-6	TRBJ1-6	-	-	CASSTAWGGLSSPLHF	TGTGCCAGCAGCACAGCTTGGGGAGGGCTTTCTTCACCCCTCCACTTT
TRBV13	TRBJ2-1	-	-	CASSTVWPPHNEQFF	TGTGCCAGCAGCACCGTGTGGCCCCCGCACAATGAGCAGTTCTTC
TRBV6-6	TRBJ2-1	-	TRBD2	CASSYCAGDCEQFF	TGTGCCAGCAGTTACTGCGCGGGAGATTGTGAGCAGTTCTTC
TRBV6-1	TRBJ2-6	-	TRBD1	CAGTGAGANVLTF	TGTGCCGGAACAGGGGCCGGGGCCAACGTCCTGACTTTC
TRBV6-5	TRBJ1-3	few	-	CASSYLPGGNTIYF	TGTGCCAGCAGTTACTTGCCAGGGGGAAACACCATATATTTT
TRBV19	TRBJ1-4	once	-	CASRGEGLTNEKLFF	TGTGCCAGTCGAGGGGAGGGGCTAACTAATGAAAAACTGTTTTTT
TRBV11-2	TRBJ2-7	-	TRBD2	CASRSGRIYEQYF	TGTGCCAGCCGCAGCGGGAGAATTTACGAGCAGTACTTC
TRBV28	TRBJ1-5	-	-	CASSPSLNQPQHF	TGTGCCAGCAGTCCCTCCCTCAATCAGCCCCAGCATTTT
TRBV28	TRBJ1-5	few	-	CASSLRGYQPQHF	TGTGCCAGCAGTTTAAGGGGTTATCAGCCCCAGCATTTT
TRBV5-3	TRBJ1-5	once	-	CARSPRAEKQPQHF	TGTGCCAGAAGCCCCAGGGCGGAAAAACAGCCCCAGCATTTT